This T cell receptor beta chain emerged from a study of regulatory T cells in long-lasting Graves disease. As to time point: persistent/refractory GD, antithyroid drugs over 5 years with positive TRAb. Extracted PBMC RNA gave rise to the TCR library. Roughly 9 milliliters of peripheral blood went into EDTA tubes. Overall study results and limits: Reduced TCR diversity was observed in persistent Graves' patients versus newly diagnosed patients.

At least ten counts were recorded for this clonotype. Its antigen is not known. The V end lost 5 bases, the J end lost 1 base, and 9 bases lay between the germline ends. The length of the CDR3 is 13 residues. CDR1 is SGHRS, CDR2 YFSETQ, per germline. Assembly of TCR beta libraries relied on iRepertoire HTBI primers together with Arm-PCR of CDR3 regions. One entry per CDR3 protein, called by TCRdb with MiXCR from the multiplex PCR reads. The sample lists a few hundred thousand distinct CDR3 sequences, roughly 24% occurring once. The sample was peripheral blood mononuclear cells (PBMCs), taken when the disease was refractory, from a patient treated with antithyroid drugs. This TCR came from a woman between 40 and 50 years old with Graves disease. The genes are TRBV5-1 and TRBJ1-1; D unresolved. CDR3 DNA sequence: TGCGCCAGCAGTAATCGACAGAACACTGAAGCTTTCTTT. The encoded protein is CASSNRQNTEAFF.